Only a few counts were recorded for the clone carrying this T cell receptor beta chain. This sample is drawn from a study of T-cell memory formation after mild COVID-19. Germline lookup yields CDR1 GTSNPN and CDR2 SVGIG (reference sequence). V lost 3 bases and J 4 bases, leaving 14 bases between the germline ends. The CDR3 is made up of 14 amino acids. TCRdb called the 5' RACE reads again in MiXCR, with one record for every CDR3 protein. The sample has 150,000 to 200,000 distinct CDR3 sequences; around 10% are singletons. This clonotype was obtained from a man aged 18 to 35 who had mild COVID-19 (a few samples of this study predate the infection). Cell type and time point are not known. The sequenced material came from PBMCs or a T cell subset sorted from them (not recorded which). The chain uses TRBV30 and TRBJ2-3; perhaps TRBD2 as D (6 bases). CDR3 DNA sequence: TGTGCCTGGAGCGGAGGGGTCTGGCCAGATACGCAGTATTTT. It translates to CAWSGGVWPDTQYF.